This TCR beta chain was recovered during a study of CD8+ T cells in alopecia areata. Reverse transcription of extracted RNA yielded cDNA, which provided the sequencing template. Here immunoSEQ multiplex PCR was the method, and the copy in TCRdb shows in-frame clones only, minus some. The sample includes about 210,000 clones, roughly 56% of them seen just once. Germline V gene data show CDR1 as SQVTM and CDR2 as ANQGSEA. V dropped 7 bases and J dropped 2; count of bases not matched to a gene: 8. CDR3 length: 15 amino acids. Treatment: oral pan-JAK inhibitor, 5-10 mg twice daily. The input for sequencing was CD4+ T cells sorted from blood, taken at week 4, from a patient treated with tofacitinib. The sequence was collected from a human donor with alopecia areata. The rearrangement links TRBV29-1 to TRBJ2-2, with 9 bases matching TRBD1. CDR3 amino acids: CSGYTGGRNTGELFF. The CDR3 DNA follows: TGCAGCGGATACACAGGGGGCCGAAACACCGGGGAGCTGTTTTTT.